One and the same sample provided the 7 T cell receptor beta chains below, sequenced in a study of blood T cell repertoires in COVID-19. Clones were read by immunoSEQ multiplex PCR, and TCRdb kept only the in-frame ones, dropping some. The table includes 200,000 to 250,000 clones, about 87% detected once. The sequencing sample was made of PBMCs or T cells enriched from blood (not recorded which). The receptors were sampled from a man in his fifties who had been exposed to COVID-19.

The chain couples TRBV27 to TRBJ2-7; 8 bases fit TRBD1. The CDR3 length is 16 residues. The ends lost 6 bases at V and 1 base at J; junction bases unmatched: 11. Germline assignment: CDR1 MNHEY and CDR2 SMNVEV (reference sequence). The CDR3 is CASRRRGPRLSYEQYF. The CDR3 DNA follows: TGTGCCAGCAGACGCAGGGGGCCCCGGCTATCCTACGAGCAGTACTTC.

This chain connects TRBV28 to TRBJ1-4; 9 bases fit TRBD1. From germline, CDR1 is MDHEN and CDR2 SYDVKM. V lost 4 bases and J lost 6; bases outside the gene matches: 9. The CDR3 sequence is 16 residues long. The DNA of the CDR3 is TGTGCCAGCAGTTCGACCCCCGGGACAGGGTATGAAAAACTGTTTTTT. Translating gives CASSSTPGTGYEKLFF. Together with reference TRBV28 and TRBJ1-4, the CDR3 gives the full variable domain: DVKVTQSSRYLVKRTGEKVFLECVQDMDHENMFWYRQDPGLGLRLIYFSYDVKMKEKGDIPEGYSVSREKKERFSLILESASTNQTSMYLCASSSTPGTGYEKLFFGSGTQLSVL.

The chain uses TRBV15 and TRBJ2-1; TRBD1 matches 7 bases. The CDR3 covers 14 residues. In germline, CDR1 is LNHNV, CDR2 YYDKDF (reference sequence). With 5 bases clipped from V and 7 bases from J, the junction kept 8 bases outside the gene matches. CDR3 nucleotides: TGTGCCACCAGCGGCTGGGACAGTTGGAATGAGCAGTTCTTC. Protein: CATSGWDSWNEQFF.

The chain has TRBV5-1 and TRBJ2-7, with 10 bases lining up with TRBD2. Germline V gene data show CDR1 as SGHRS and CDR2 as YFSETQ. This CDR3 contains 16 residues. The V gene end was trimmed by 0 bases and the J gene end by 7 bases; junction bases not matched to a gene: 10. Here the CDR3 reads CASSLEGAGGPEEQYV. CDR3 bases: TGCGCCAGCAGCTTGGAAGGAGCGGGAGGGCCTGAAGAGCAGTACGTC.

This clone came up a few times. This chain joins TRBV6-2 or TRBV6-3 and TRBJ2-7; no definite D call. Looked up from germline, CDR1 is MNHEY and CDR2 is SVGEGT. The CDR3 is made up of 12 amino acids. Trimming stripped 6 bases from V and 3 bases from J, with 9 bases between. CDR3 loop: CASSHAIYEQYF. In DNA, the CDR3 is TGTGCCAGCAGCCACGCTATCTACGAGCAGTACTTC.

V is TRBV7-6 and J is TRBJ2-6; a weak D match, TRBD1 (6 bases). The CDR3 consists of 18 residues. Per the germline V gene, CDR1 is SGHVS and CDR2 is FNYEAQ. Trimming shortened V by 5 bases and J by 0 bases, and 17 bases separated the two germline ends. CDR3 sequence: CASSPGAGALSGANVLTF. As DNA, the CDR3 is TGTGCCAGCAGCCCTGGGGCAGGGGCCCTCTCTGGGGCCAACGTCCTGACTTTC.

The gene calls are TRBV28 and TRBJ2-7; 7 nucleotides align to TRBD1. With V trimmed by 6 bases and J by 2 bases, 10 bases remained unmatched. This CDR3 region has 15 residues. The germline CDR1 and CDR2 sequences are MDHEN and SYDVKM. CDR3 sequence (DNA): TGTGCCAGCAGAGAGGGACAGCCCTTCCCCTACGAGCAGTACTTC. Protein sequence: CASREGQPFPYEQYF.